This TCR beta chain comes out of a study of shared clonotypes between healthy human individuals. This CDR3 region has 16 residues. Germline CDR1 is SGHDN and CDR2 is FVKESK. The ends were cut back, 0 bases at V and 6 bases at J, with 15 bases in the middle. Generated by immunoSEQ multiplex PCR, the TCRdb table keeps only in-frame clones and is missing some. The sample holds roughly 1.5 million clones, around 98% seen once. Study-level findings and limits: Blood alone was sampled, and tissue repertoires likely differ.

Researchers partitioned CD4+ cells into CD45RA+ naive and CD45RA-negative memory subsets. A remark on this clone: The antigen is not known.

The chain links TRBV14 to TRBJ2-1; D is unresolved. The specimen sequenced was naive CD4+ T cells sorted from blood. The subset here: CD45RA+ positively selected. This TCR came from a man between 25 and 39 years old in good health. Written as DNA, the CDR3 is TGTGCCAGCAGCCAAGATAAAGTCAGGCGAGGCAATGAGCAGTTCTTC. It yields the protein CASSQDKVRRGNEQFF.